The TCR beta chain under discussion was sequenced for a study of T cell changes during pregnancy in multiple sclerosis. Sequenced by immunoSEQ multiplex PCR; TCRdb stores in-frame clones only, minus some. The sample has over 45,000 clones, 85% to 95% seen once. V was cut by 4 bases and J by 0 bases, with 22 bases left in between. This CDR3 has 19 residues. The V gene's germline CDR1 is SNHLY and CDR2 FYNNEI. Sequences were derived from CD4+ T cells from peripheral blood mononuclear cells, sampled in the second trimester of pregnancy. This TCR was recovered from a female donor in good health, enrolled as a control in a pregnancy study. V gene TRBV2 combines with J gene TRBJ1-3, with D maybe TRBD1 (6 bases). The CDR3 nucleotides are TGTGCCAGCAGTGCTTGGCAGGGGCTAACCTTGAGCTCTGGAAACACCATATATTTT. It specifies CASSAWQGLTLSSGNTIYF.